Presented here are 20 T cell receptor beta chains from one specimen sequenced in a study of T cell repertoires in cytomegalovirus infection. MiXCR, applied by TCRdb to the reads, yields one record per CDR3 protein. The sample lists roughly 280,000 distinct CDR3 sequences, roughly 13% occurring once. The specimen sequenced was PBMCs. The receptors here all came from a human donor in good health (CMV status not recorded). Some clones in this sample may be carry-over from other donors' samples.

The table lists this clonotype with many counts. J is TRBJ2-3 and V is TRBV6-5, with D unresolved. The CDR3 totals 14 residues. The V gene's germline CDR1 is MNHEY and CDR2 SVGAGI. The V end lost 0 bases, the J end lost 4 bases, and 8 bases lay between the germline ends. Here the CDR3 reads CASSYSTLADTQYF. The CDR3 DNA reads TGTGCCAGCAGTTACTCGACTTTGGCAGATACGCAGTATTTT.

CDR3: CSVGWDRGGKTQYF. The DNA of the CDR3 is TGCAGCGTGGGCTGGGACAGGGGAGGAAAGACCCAGTACTTC. The rearrangement links TRBV29-1 to TRBJ2-5; TRBD1 aligns across 10 bases. Losses at the gene ends were 6 bases for V and 6 bases for J; bases not matched to a gene: 10. Per the germline V gene, CDR1 is SQVTM and CDR2 is ANQGSEA. The CDR3 length is 14 residues.

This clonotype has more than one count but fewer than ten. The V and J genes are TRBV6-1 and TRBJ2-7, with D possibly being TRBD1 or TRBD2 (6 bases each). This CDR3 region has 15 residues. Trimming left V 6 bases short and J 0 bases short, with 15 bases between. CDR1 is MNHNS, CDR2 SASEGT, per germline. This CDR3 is CASRRGGQFSYEQYF. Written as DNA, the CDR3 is TGTGCCAGCAGAAGAGGGGGGCAGTTCTCCTACGAGCAGTACTTC.

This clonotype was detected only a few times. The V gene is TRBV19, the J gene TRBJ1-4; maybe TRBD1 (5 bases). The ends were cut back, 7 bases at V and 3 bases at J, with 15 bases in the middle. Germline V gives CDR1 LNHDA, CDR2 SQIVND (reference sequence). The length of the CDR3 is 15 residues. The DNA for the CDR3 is TGTGCCAGTACCCCCCGGGGGGGGGCTAATGAAAAACTGTTTTTT. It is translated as CASTPRGGANEKLFF.

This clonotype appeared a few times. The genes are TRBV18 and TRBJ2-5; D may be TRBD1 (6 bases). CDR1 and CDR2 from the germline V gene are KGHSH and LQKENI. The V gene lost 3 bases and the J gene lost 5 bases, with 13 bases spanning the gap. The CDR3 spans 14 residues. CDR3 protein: CASSPLGQQETQYF. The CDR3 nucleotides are TGTGCCAGCTCACCCCTTGGACAGCAGGAGACCCAGTACTTC. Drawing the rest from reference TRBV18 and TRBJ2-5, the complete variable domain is NAGVMQNPRHLVRRRGQEARLRCSPMKGHSHVYWYRQLPEEGLKFMVYLQKENIIDESGMPKERFSAEFPKEGPSILRIQQVVRGDSAAYFCASSPLGQQETQYFGPGTRLLVL.

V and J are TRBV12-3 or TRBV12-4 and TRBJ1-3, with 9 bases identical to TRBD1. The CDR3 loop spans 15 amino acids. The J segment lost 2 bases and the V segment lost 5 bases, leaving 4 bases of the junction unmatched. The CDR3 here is CASSARTGAGNTIYF. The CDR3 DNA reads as TGTGCCAGCAGTGCTCGGACAGGGGCTGGAAACACCATATATTTT.

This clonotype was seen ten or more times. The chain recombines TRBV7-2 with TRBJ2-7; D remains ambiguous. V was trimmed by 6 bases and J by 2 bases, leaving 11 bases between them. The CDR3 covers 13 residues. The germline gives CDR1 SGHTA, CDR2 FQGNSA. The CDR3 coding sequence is TGTGCCAGCAGTCAGACGGATACCTACGAGCAGTACTTC. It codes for CASSQTDTYEQYF.

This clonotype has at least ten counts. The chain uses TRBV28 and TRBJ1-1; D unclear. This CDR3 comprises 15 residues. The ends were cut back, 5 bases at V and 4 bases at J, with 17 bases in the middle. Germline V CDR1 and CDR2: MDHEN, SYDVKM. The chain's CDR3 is CASSRIGRIGTEAFF. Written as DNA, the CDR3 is TGTGCCAGCAGTCGGATTGGGAGAATAGGCACTGAAGCTTTCTTT.

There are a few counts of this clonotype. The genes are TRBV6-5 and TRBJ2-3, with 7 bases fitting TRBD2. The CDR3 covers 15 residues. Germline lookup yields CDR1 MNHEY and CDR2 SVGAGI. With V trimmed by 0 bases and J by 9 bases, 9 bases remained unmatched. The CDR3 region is CASSYSGGKLWTQYF. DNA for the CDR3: TGTGCCAGCAGTTACTCGGGGGGGAAGCTTTGGACGCAGTATTTT.

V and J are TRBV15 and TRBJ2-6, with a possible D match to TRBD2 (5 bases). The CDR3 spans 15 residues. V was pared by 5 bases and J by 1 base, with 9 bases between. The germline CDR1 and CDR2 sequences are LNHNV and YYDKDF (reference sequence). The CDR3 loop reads CATSRRESGANVLTF. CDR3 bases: TGTGCCACCAGCCGACGGGAATCTGGGGCCAACGTCCTGACTTTC.

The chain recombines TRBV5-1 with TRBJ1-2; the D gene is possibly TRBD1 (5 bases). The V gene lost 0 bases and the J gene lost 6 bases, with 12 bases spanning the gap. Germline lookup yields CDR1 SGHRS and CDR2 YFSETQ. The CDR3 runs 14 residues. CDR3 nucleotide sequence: TGCGCCAGCAGCTTGGAGGACACATACGATGGCTACACCTTC. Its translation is CASSLEDTYDGYTF.

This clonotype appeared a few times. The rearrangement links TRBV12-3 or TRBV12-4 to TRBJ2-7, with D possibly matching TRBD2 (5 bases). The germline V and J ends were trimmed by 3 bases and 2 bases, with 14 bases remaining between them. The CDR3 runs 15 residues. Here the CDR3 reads CASSFSMRATYEQYF. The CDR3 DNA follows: TGTGCCAGCAGTTTTTCGATGAGGGCCACCTACGAGCAGTACTTC.

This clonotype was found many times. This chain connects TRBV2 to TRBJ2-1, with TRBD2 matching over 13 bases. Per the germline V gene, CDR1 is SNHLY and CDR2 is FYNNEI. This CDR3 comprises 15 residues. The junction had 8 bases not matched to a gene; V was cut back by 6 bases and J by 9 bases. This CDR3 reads CASSSGTSGKVEQFF. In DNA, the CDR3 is TGTGCCAGCAGCTCAGGGACTAGCGGGAAGGTTGAGCAGTTCTTC.

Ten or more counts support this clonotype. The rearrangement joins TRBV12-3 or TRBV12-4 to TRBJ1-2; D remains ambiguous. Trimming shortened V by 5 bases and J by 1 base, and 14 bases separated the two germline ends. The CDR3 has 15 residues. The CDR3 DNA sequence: TGTGCCAGCAGTCCCCCCCGAGGAGATAACTATGGCTACACCTTC. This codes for CASSPPRGDNYGYTF.

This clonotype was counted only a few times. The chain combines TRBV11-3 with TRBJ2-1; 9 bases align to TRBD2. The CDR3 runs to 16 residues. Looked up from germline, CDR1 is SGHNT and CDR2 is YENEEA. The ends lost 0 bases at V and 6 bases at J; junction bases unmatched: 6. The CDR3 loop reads CASSLEGAGGPNEQFF. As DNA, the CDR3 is TGTGCCAGCAGCTTAGAAGGGGCGGGGGGGCCCAATGAGCAGTTCTTC.

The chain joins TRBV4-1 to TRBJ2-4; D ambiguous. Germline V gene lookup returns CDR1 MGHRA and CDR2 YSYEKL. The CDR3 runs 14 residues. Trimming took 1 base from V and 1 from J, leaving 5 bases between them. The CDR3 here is CASSQAAAKNIQYF. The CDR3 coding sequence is TGCGCCAGCAGCCAAGCCGCGGCCAAAAACATTCAGTACTTC.

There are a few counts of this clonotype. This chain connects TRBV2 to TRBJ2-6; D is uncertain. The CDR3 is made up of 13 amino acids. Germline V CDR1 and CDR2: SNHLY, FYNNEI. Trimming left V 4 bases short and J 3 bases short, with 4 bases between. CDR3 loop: CASSVRGANVLTF. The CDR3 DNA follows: TGTGCCAGCAGTGTTCGTGGGGCCAACGTCCTGACTTTC.

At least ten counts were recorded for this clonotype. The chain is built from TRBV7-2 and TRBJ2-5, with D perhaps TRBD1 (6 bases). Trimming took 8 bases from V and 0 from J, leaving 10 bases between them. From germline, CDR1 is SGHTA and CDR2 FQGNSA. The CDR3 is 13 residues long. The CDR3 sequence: CASQQGNQETQYF. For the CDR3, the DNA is TGTGCCAGCCAGCAGGGGAACCAAGAGACCCAGTACTTC. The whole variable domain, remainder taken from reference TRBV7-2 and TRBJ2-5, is GAGVSQSPSNKVTEKGKDVELRCDPISGHTALYWYRQSLGQGLEFLIYFQGNSAPDKSGLPSDRFSAERTGGSVSTLTIQRTQQEDSAVYLCASQQGNQETQYFGPGTRLLVL.

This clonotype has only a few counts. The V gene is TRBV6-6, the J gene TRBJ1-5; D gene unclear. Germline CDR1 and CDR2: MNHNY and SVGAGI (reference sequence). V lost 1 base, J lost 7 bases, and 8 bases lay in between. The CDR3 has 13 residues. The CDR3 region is CASSYWRSQPQHF. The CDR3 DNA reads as TGTGCCAGCAGTTACTGGCGGAGCCAGCCCCAGCATTTT.

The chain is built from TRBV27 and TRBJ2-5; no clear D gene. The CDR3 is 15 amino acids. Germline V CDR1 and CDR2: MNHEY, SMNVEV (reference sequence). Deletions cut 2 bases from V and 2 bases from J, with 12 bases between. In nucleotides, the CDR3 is TGTGCCAGCAGTTTAAAAGGCCTTGGGCAAGAGACCCAGTACTTC. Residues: CASSLKGLGQETQYF.